The 22 T cell receptor beta chains below were found in one sample sequenced in a study of shared T cell receptors in the human thymus. Only in-frame clones appear in the TCRdb table, and some are missing; sequencing was by immunoSEQ multiplex PCR. The sample holds about 660,000 clones, roughly 90% seen once. This same sample was also taken into another study, of human thymus T cells.

The sample taken for sequencing was thymocytes. The receptors were sampled from a boy in the first two years of life with a congenital heart defect.

CDR3: CASSHRRRGLAGGYNEQFF. CDR3 in DNA: TGCGCCAGCAGCCATAGAAGGCGGGGACTAGCGGGAGGCTACAATGAGCAGTTCTTC. The V call is TRBV4-1, the J call TRBJ2-1; 15 positions match TRBD2. V trimming: 3 bases; J trimming: 3 bases; junction bases outside the gene matches: 9. This CDR3 is built from 19 residues. Germline V gene sequence: CDR1 MGHRA, CDR2 YSYEKL.

The gene calls are TRBV6-5 and TRBJ1-4; D is uncertain. The CDR3 is 13 residues long. The germline CDR1 and CDR2 sequences are MNHEY and SVGAGI. The V gene lost 6 bases and the J gene lost 5 bases, with 10 bases spanning the gap. The CDR3: CASRRRPNEKLFF. As DNA, the CDR3 is TGTGCCAGCAGGCGCAGGCCCAATGAAAAACTGTTTTTT.

V and J are TRBV11-1 and TRBJ2-7, with 10 positions matching TRBD1. CDR1 and CDR2 from the germline V gene are SGHAT and FQDESV (reference sequence). J gave up 5 bases and V 4 bases, and 17 bases lay outside the gene matches. The CDR3 spans 18 residues. Here the CDR3 reads CASSSGGRQGARSHEQYF. The CDR3 coding sequence is TGTGCCAGCAGCTCTGGGGGCCGACAGGGGGCGCGATCCCACGAGCAGTACTTC.

The rearrangement joins TRBV7-8 to TRBJ1-2, with a possible D match to TRBD1 (5 bases). CDR3 length equals 14 residues. Germline assignment: CDR1 SGHVS and CDR2 FQNEAQ. V was cut by 4 bases and J by 1 base, with 10 bases left in between. The CDR3: CASSSREGNYGYTF. The CDR3 nucleotides are TGTGCCAGCAGCTCCAGGGAGGGTAACTATGGCTACACCTTC.

The chain employs TRBV7-9 and TRBJ1-1, with D tentatively TRBD1 (6 bases). The germline gives CDR1 SEHNR, CDR2 FQNEAQ (reference sequence). The CDR3 has 13 amino acids. V lost 7 bases, J lost 2 bases, and 11 bases lay in between. CDR3 residues: CASTMGANTEAFF. The CDR3 DNA reads TGTGCCAGCACAATGGGGGCCAACACTGAAGCTTTCTTT.

This rearrangement joins TRBV14 to TRBJ2-7; 9 bases match TRBD2. This CDR3 comprises 16 residues. V lost 4 bases, J lost 8 bases, and 15 bases stayed unmatched. The germline V gene has CDR1 SGHDN and CDR2 FVKESK. The CDR3, as DNA: TGTGCCAGCAGCCTTTACTACCTAGCGGGGCCGGAGCAGCAGTACTTC. Its translation: CASSLYYLAGPEQQYF.

The chain couples TRBV11-2 to TRBJ2-7; 13 bases agree with TRBD2. The CDR3 is made up of 17 amino acids. Germline CDR1 and CDR2: SGHAT and FQNNGV. The trim removed 3 bases at V and 0 bases at J, leaving 5 bases unmatched. The CDR3 is CASSLTSGRRISYEQYF. CDR3 nucleotide sequence: TGTGCCAGCAGCTTGACTAGCGGGAGGCGGATCTCCTACGAGCAGTACTTC.

The chain combines TRBV4-3 with TRBJ1-3; D perhaps matches TRBD1 (5 bases). This CDR3 is built from 15 residues. Germline V lookup: CDR1 LGHNA, CDR2 YSLEER. The V and J ends lost 0 bases and 2 bases respectively, with 8 bases between them. Written as DNA, the CDR3 is TGCGCCAGCAGCCAAGAGGCGGGGGCTGGAAACACCATATATTTT. Translating gives CASSQEAGAGNTIYF.

V gene TRBV9 combines with J gene TRBJ2-3, with TRBD2 identical over 7 bases. Trimming cost V 0 bases and J 3 bases; bases outside gene matches: 4. Germline V lookup: CDR1 SGDLS, CDR2 YYNGEE. The CDR3 length is 15 residues. CDR3 protein: CASSVGSGGTDTQYF. The CDR3 DNA sequence: TGTGCCAGCAGCGTAGGATCGGGAGGAACAGATACGCAGTATTTT.

This chain links TRBV28 with TRBJ2-3; 10 positions match TRBD1. V was clipped by 7 bases and J by 5 bases; unmatched bases: 15. The CDR3 runs to 17 residues. Germline values: CDR1 MDHEN, CDR2 SYDVKM. CDR3 nucleotide sequence: TGTGCCAGCACCAACCGGACGACAGGGGGCGGAGGAGATACGCAGTATTTT. Protein: CASTNRTTGGGGDTQYF.

This chain connects TRBV11-2 to TRBJ1-2, with D uncertain. The CDR3 has 19 residues. The V end was cut by 3 bases, the J end by 2 bases, with 25 bases between. CDR1 SGHAT and CDR2 FQNNGV come from the germline V gene. The CDR3 loop is CASSFPGPAPSDTNYGYTF. DNA of the CDR3: TGTGCCAGCAGCTTCCCTGGCCCGGCTCCGTCAGACACCAACTATGGCTACACCTTC. The entire variable domain, with the rest obtained from reference TRBV11-2 and TRBJ1-2, is as follows: EAGVAQSPRYKIIEKRQSVAFWCNPISGHATLYWYQQILGQGPKLLIQFQNNGVVDDSQLPKDRFSAERLKGVDSTLKIQPAKLEDSAVYLCASSFPGPAPSDTNYGYTFGSGTRLTVV.

V gene TRBV30 combines with J gene TRBJ2-1, with TRBD2 matching 13 bases. This CDR3 contains 17 residues. V gave up 1 base and J gave up 2 bases; unmatched junction bases: 5. Germline V CDR1 and CDR2: GTSNPN, SVGIG (reference sequence). The CDR3 here is CAWSGLAGGNPYNEQFF. CDR3 bases: TGTGCCTGGAGTGGACTAGCGGGAGGAAACCCCTACAATGAGCAGTTCTTC.

This chain links TRBV2 with TRBJ2-1, with TRBD1 as a possible D gene (6 bases). The CDR3 has 16 residues. The germline V and J ends were trimmed by 0 bases and 4 bases, with 13 bases remaining between them. The V gene's germline CDR1 is SNHLY and CDR2 FYNNEI. The CDR3 reads CASSEANDRTYNEQFF. The DNA of the CDR3 is TGTGCCAGCAGTGAAGCGAATGACAGGACATACAATGAGCAGTTCTTC.

In its sample, this clone was seen once. The V gene is TRBV9, the J gene TRBJ2-3, with D hard to call. V was pared by 0 bases and J by 0 bases, with 8 bases between. This CDR3 is built from 15 residues. Germline CDR1 is SGDLS and CDR2 is YYNGEE. The CDR3 loop is CASSVATLSTDTQYF. CDR3 nucleotide sequence: TGTGCCAGCAGCGTAGCAACCCTAAGCACAGATACGCAGTATTTT.

The chain recombines TRBV25-1 with TRBJ2-7, with TRBD2 matching over 7 bases. Germline V gene data show CDR1 as MGHDK and CDR2 as SYGVNS. This CDR3 spans 17 amino acids. The J segment lost 0 bases and the V segment lost 3 bases, leaving 11 bases of the junction unmatched. CDR3 sequence reads: CASSDTSARRSSYEQYF. CDR3 DNA sequence: TGTGCCAGCAGTGATACTAGCGCACGTCGAAGCTCCTACGAGCAGTACTTC.

The rearrangement links TRBV4-3 to TRBJ1-2, with D perhaps matching TRBD1 (5 bases). V gave up 0 bases and J gave up 6 bases, with 17 bases separating them. Germline V gene sequence: CDR1 LGHNA, CDR2 YSLEER. The CDR3 runs to 16 residues. The CDR3 DNA sequence: TGCGCCAGCAGCCAAGATCCTGTGCCACAGGAGAATGGCTACACCTTC. The encoded protein is CASSQDPVPQENGYTF.

The J gene is TRBJ1-2, the V gene TRBV29-1; the D gene is possibly TRBD1 (6 bases). Per the germline V gene, CDR1 is SQVTM and CDR2 is ANQGSEA. The CDR3 spans 14 residues. The V end was cut by 7 bases, the J end by 6 bases, with 21 bases between. The CDR3 DNA is TGCAGCGCCACGTCGCCCAGGGGTCGGGATGGCTACACCTTC. Translated: CSATSPRGRDGYTF.

V and J are TRBV18 and TRBJ1-1, with TRBD1 identical over 8 bases. This CDR3 spans 15 amino acids. Per the germline V gene, CDR1 is KGHSH and CDR2 is LQKENI. V was pared by 3 bases and J by 1 base, with 4 bases of the junction left unmatched. The CDR3 region is CASSPVRGPNTEAFF. CDR3 bases: TGTGCCAGCTCACCGGTCAGGGGGCCGAACACTGAAGCTTTCTTT.

The CDR3 protein is CASSPWTSRNPYEQYF. DNA for the CDR3: TGTGCCAGCAGCCCCTGGACTAGCAGAAACCCCTACGAGCAGTACTTC. This rearrangement joins TRBV14 to TRBJ2-7; 8 nucleotides agree with TRBD2. J gave up 2 bases and V 4 bases, and 10 bases lay outside the gene matches. The CDR3 is made up of 16 amino acids. In germline, CDR1 is SGHDN, CDR2 FVKESK. The whole variable domain, filled in from reference TRBV14 and TRBJ2-7, reads EAGVTQFPSHSVIEKGQTVTLRCDPISGHDNLYWYRRVMGKEIKFLLHFVKESKQDESGMPNNRFLAERTGGTYSTLKVQPAELEDSGVYFCASSPWTSRNPYEQYFGPGTRLTVT.

This chain's CDR3 is CAGGGGTPRNNEQFF. Here the CDR3 DNA reads TGTGCCGGAGGGGGCGGGACACCTAGGAACAATGAGCAGTTCTTC. The V call is TRBV10-3, the J call TRBJ2-1; D perhaps matches TRBD1 (7 bases). Trimming removed 11 bases at V and 5 bases at J, with 22 bases between. The CDR3 has 15 amino acids. Germline CDR1 and CDR2: ENHRY and SYGVKD.

This chain connects TRBV5-1 to TRBJ2-2, with 9 bases lining up with TRBD1. The CDR3 is 15 amino acids. Germline V lookup: CDR1 SGHRS, CDR2 YFSETQ. After removal of 3 bases from V and 5 bases from J, the junction contained 5 bases not matched to a gene. Here the CDR3 DNA reads TGCGCCAGCAGCTCCCGGACAGGGGAAACCGGGGAGCTGTTTTTT. Its protein is CASSSRTGETGELFF.

This clone was counted a few times. V and J are TRBV5-6 and TRBJ1-4, with no clear D. The CDR3 totals 18 residues. CDR1 is SGHDT and CDR2 is YYEEEE in the germline V gene. The V gene lost 1 base and the J gene lost 4 bases, with 20 bases spanning the gap. The CDR3 here is CASSLRRSPDGSNEKLFF. CDR3 bases: TGTGCCAGCAGCTTGCGACGGAGCCCCGACGGTAGTAATGAAAAACTGTTTTTT. Full variable domain (outside the CDR3, taken from reference TRBV5-6 and TRBJ1-4): DAGVTQSPTHLIKTRGQQVTLRCSPKSGHDTVSWYQQALGQGPQFIFQYYEEEERQRGNFPDRFSGHQFPNYSSELNVNALLLGDSALYLCASSLRRSPDGSNEKLFFGSGTQLSVL.